This T cell receptor beta chain was documented in a study of blood T cell repertoires in COVID-19. Study details: The United States, Italy and Spain provided the acute and convalescent COVID-19 samples. PBMCs, B-cell-depleted T cells, or T cells were the source of the cDNA or gDNA that made up the material.

Patients at the Seattle site were enrolled during active infection and followed longitudinally. The V segment lost 3 bases and the J segment 4 bases; nucleotides outside the gene matches: 1. CDR1 is MDHEN and CDR2 is SYDVKM in the germline V gene. The length of the CDR3 is 14 residues. Assay: immunoSEQ multiplex PCR; the TCRdb copy retains only in-frame clones and omits some. In the table there are fewer than 300,000 clones, about four fifths of which are singletons. The chain joins TRBV28 to TRBJ1-2; 11 bases agree with TRBD1. What was sequenced was peripheral blood. This receptor was taken from a human donor with COVID-19, enrolled during active disease. The donor label of this sample is uncertain. This CDR3 reads CASSFGQGAYGYTF. In DNA form, the CDR3 reads TGTGCCAGCAGTTTCGGACAGGGGGCCTATGGCTACACCTTC.